The T cell receptor beta chain described here comes from a study of T cells in Graves' hyperthyroidism and ophthalmopathy. Losses at the gene ends were 5 bases for V and 6 bases for J; bases not matched to a gene: 6. The V gene's germline CDR1 is MDHEN and CDR2 SYDVKM. This CDR3 has 14 residues. The PBMCs had their origin in roughly 10 ml of fresh peripheral blood. Amplification of TCR beta CDR3 regions used RNA as the template. The HTBI primer set was used in a first-round RT-PCR of the TCR CDR3. Each CDR3 protein is one row after TCRdb ran MiXCR on the multiplex PCR reads. The sample lists a few hundred thousand distinct CDR3 sequences, roughly 17% occurring once.

The sequencing input was blood. The rearrangement joins TRBV28 to TRBJ1-2; TRBD1 matches at 10 bases. This receptor was taken from a woman aged 18-29 years with Graves' ophthalmopathy. The CDR3 here is CASSPGTGDDGYTF. As DNA, the CDR3 is TGTGCCAGCAGTCCTGGGACAGGGGATGATGGCTACACCTTC.